A selection of T cell receptor beta chains follows, all from one sample in a study of CD8+ T cells in alopecia areata. The table came from immunoSEQ multiplex PCR; TCRdb's copy has only in-frame clones and leaves some out. The table records a few hundred thousand clones, 66% of them present only once. The source was CD4+ T cells sorted from blood, collected at approximately week 42, from a patient treated with tofacitinib. These receptors were obtained from a human donor with alopecia areata. CDR3s include the opening cysteine and the closing phenylalanine or tryptophan. The D gene is left open where the match is weak. Where a row states a size, it is once, few, many or the class of an expanded clone; other rows omit it.

d_gene: .; abundance: .; j_gene: TRBJ1-1; v_gene: TRBV4-1; CDR3nt: TGCGCCAGCAGCCAAGGGGTTGGGACCTCGACGGGAAACACTGAAGCTTTCTTT; CDR3aa: CASSQGVGTSTGNTEAFF
d_gene: .; abundance: many; j_gene: TRBJ1-5; v_gene: TRBV7-9; CDR3nt: TGTGCCAGCAGCTCAACCGACAGAGGAATTTATAGCAATCAGCCCCAGCATTTT; CDR3aa: CASSSTDRGIYSNQPQHF
d_gene: TRBD1; abundance: .; j_gene: TRBJ1-6; v_gene: TRBV6-1; CDR3nt: TGTGCCAGCCGAGATGACAGGGGATCTCCCCTCCACTTT; CDR3aa: CASRDDRGSPLHF
d_gene: .; abundance: few; j_gene: TRBJ2-1; v_gene: TRBV25-1; CDR3nt: TGTGCCAGCACACAGGACGGATACAATGAGCAGTTCTTC; CDR3aa: CASTQDGYNEQFF
d_gene: .; abundance: .; j_gene: TRBJ2-2; v_gene: TRBV5-1; CDR3nt: TGCGCCAGCAGCTCGGGAGATACTACTTACAACACCGGGGAGCTGTTTTTT; CDR3aa: CASSSGDTTYNTGELFF
d_gene: TRBD1; abundance: once; j_gene: TRBJ1-2; v_gene: TRBV29-1; CDR3nt: TGCAGCGGGAGGGACAGCTCTAACTATGGCTACACCTTC; CDR3aa: CSGRDSSNYGYTF
d_gene: TRBD1; abundance: .; j_gene: TRBJ2-7; v_gene: TRBV5-1; CDR3nt: TGCGCCAGCAGCTCGGGACAGGGGGCGTGGGAGCAGTACTTC; CDR3aa: CASSSGQGAWEQYF
d_gene: .; abundance: .; j_gene: TRBJ1-2; v_gene: TRBV7-9; CDR3nt: TGTGCCAGCAGCTTGGGAGGAAACTATGGCTACACCTTC; CDR3aa: CASSLGGNYGYTF
d_gene: .; abundance: .; j_gene: TRBJ2-5; v_gene: TRBV30; CDR3nt: TGTGCCTGGAGTGCCCCCACGGGGACCCAGTACTTC; CDR3aa: CAWSAPTGTQYF
d_gene: .; abundance: many; j_gene: TRBJ2-2; v_gene: TRBV29-1; CDR3nt: TGCAGCGTGCCCCGGGGGCCTGCGAACACCGGGGAGCTGTTTTTT; CDR3aa: CSVPRGPANTGELFF
d_gene: .; abundance: .; j_gene: TRBJ1-2; v_gene: TRBV29-1; CDR3nt: TGCAGCGCCGACAGTCTCTATGGCTACACCTTC; CDR3aa: CSADSLYGYTF
d_gene: .; abundance: .; j_gene: TRBJ2-7; v_gene: TRBV29-1; CDR3nt: TGCAGCGTTGTAGTGGGGCCCTACGAGCAGTACTTC; CDR3aa: CSVVVGPYEQYF
d_gene: .; abundance: .; j_gene: TRBJ1-1; v_gene: TRBV25-1; CDR3nt: TGTGCCAGCAGTGAAAAATCCAGGAACACTGAAGCTTTCTTT; CDR3aa: CASSEKSRNTEAFF
d_gene: .; abundance: .; j_gene: TRBJ2-3; v_gene: TRBV4-1; CDR3nt: TGCGCCAGCAGCCCCCAACAGGGCGTAGTGGGTACGCAGTATTTT; CDR3aa: CASSPQQGVVGTQYF
d_gene: .; abundance: .; j_gene: TRBJ2-5; v_gene: TRBV20-1; CDR3nt: TGCAGTGCCGCAACCAAAGAGACCCAGTACTTC; CDR3aa: CSAATKETQYF
d_gene: .; abundance: .; j_gene: TRBJ1-2; v_gene: TRBV30; CDR3nt: TGTGCCTGGGGTTACGTAAGGGGAGACTATGGCTACACCTTC; CDR3aa: CAWGYVRGDYGYTF
d_gene: .; abundance: .; j_gene: TRBJ2-7; v_gene: TRBV6-5; CDR3nt: TGTGCCAGCAAGCCAGCGGGCAGCTACGAGCAGTACTTC; CDR3aa: CASKPAGSYEQYF
d_gene: .; abundance: .; j_gene: TRBJ2-7; v_gene: TRBV25-1; CDR3nt: TGTGCCAGCAGTGAATGGTACTCCTACGAGCAGTACTTC; CDR3aa: CASSEWYSYEQYF
d_gene: .; abundance: .; j_gene: TRBJ2-3; v_gene: TRBV4-3; CDR3nt: TGCGCCAGCAGCCAGAGCCCCGGGACTTCAATTACAGATACGCAGTATTTT; CDR3aa: CASSQSPGTSITDTQYF
d_gene: TRBD2; abundance: .; j_gene: TRBJ2-1; v_gene: TRBV18; CDR3nt: TGTGCCAGCTCACCACCGGAAGGACTAGCGATTGAGCAGTTCTTC; CDR3aa: CASSPPEGLAIEQFF
d_gene: .; abundance: few; j_gene: TRBJ2-1; v_gene: TRBV7-9; CDR3nt: TGTGCCAGCAGCCCCACCCCGACTAGTTTTGAGCAGTTCTTC; CDR3aa: CASSPTPTSFEQFF
d_gene: .; abundance: .; j_gene: TRBJ2-1; v_gene: TRBV27; CDR3nt: TGTGCCAGCAGTTCCGACCGCTACAATGAGCAGTTCTTC; CDR3aa: CASSSDRYNEQFF
d_gene: .; abundance: .; j_gene: TRBJ2-7; v_gene: TRBV20-1; CDR3nt: TGCAGTGCTAGTTCTGCGTACGAGCAGTACTTC; CDR3aa: CSASSAYEQYF
d_gene: TRBD1; abundance: few; j_gene: TRBJ2-7; v_gene: TRBV5-1; CDR3nt: TGCGCCAGCAGCCACACTTGGCGGGACAGGGCATCCTACGAGCAGTACTTC; CDR3aa: CASSHTWRDRASYEQYF
d_gene: .; abundance: .; j_gene: TRBJ1-1; v_gene: TRBV2; CDR3nt: TGTGCCAGCAGATTGGACGGGAACACTGAAGCTTTCTTT; CDR3aa: CASRLDGNTEAFF
d_gene: .; abundance: .; j_gene: TRBJ1-2; v_gene: TRBV5-6; CDR3nt: TGTGCCAGCAGCTTGGACAGTGCTGGTGGCTACACCTTC; CDR3aa: CASSLDSAGGYTF
d_gene: .; abundance: once; j_gene: TRBJ1-1; v_gene: TRBV20-1; CDR3nt: TGCAGTGCCTTTAAGAGGACTGAAGCTTTCTTT; CDR3aa: CSAFKRTEAFF
d_gene: TRBD1; abundance: .; j_gene: TRBJ2-1; v_gene: TRBV6-1; CDR3nt: TGTGCCAGCAGTGAAGAGGGGGCTAACTACAATGAGCAGTTCTTC; CDR3aa: CASSEEGANYNEQFF
d_gene: TRBD1; abundance: .; j_gene: TRBJ1-2; v_gene: TRBV2; CDR3nt: TGTGCCAGCAGTATGACAGGGCACGGCTACACCTTC; CDR3aa: CASSMTGHGYTF
d_gene: TRBD2; abundance: .; j_gene: TRBJ2-3; v_gene: TRBV7-2; CDR3nt: TGTGCCAGCCCACCCCTCGGGGGGGGGCAGGGAGATACGCAGTATTTT; CDR3aa: CASPPLGGGQGDTQYF
d_gene: .; abundance: .; j_gene: TRBJ1-2; v_gene: TRBV29-1; CDR3nt: TGCAGCGTTGAAGATCGGGGGTTAGAAGGCTACACCTTC; CDR3aa: CSVEDRGLEGYTF
d_gene: TRBD1; abundance: .; j_gene: TRBJ2-7; v_gene: TRBV7-2; CDR3nt: TGTGCCAGTGGACAGGGGGGAGGGTACGAGCAGTACTTC; CDR3aa: CASGQGGGYEQYF